This T cell receptor beta chain was recorded in a study of T cell repertoires in cytomegalovirus infection. Study summary: Indications came from public TCR beta signatures; they pointed to CMV infection and to a matching HLA type. Whole-study results and caveats: HLA-C-restricted CMV clonotypes gave the most frequent clonotype in two of eight donors.

TCRdb passed the reads through MiXCR, listing each CDR3 protein once. The profile shows about 770,000 distinct CDR3 sequences, 25% to 35% of them singletons. As to this clonotype: Its specificity is not known.

The receptor was derived from a human donor in good health (CMV status not recorded). Some clones in this sample may be carry-over from other donors' samples. The sample in question was cultured CD8+ T cells from PBMCs, obtained from culture after CMV antigen stimulation.

The CDR3 reads CASSESRGAGYTF. The CDR3 DNA follows: TGCGCCAGCAGTGAGTCGCGAGGGGCGGGCTACACCTTC. J is TRBJ1-2 and V is TRBV10-2; weak D call: TRBD1 (5 bases). V was trimmed by 0 bases and J by 8 bases, leaving 10 bases between them. Germline CDR1 WSHSY, CDR2 SAAADI. The CDR3 consists of 13 residues.